The T cell receptor beta chain described here comes from a study of vaccination and CD4 T cells after COVID-19. Findings of the study overall: Median reactive clonotypes, those recognizing SARS-CoV-2, rose from about 22 to 38, not significantly.

An Oncomine TCR Beta short-read assay was used to sequence the DNA from cultured CD4+ T cells. TCRdb re-derived calls from the PCR reads in MiXCR, one entry per CDR3 protein. This repertoire shows approximately 11,000 distinct CDR3 sequences, 45% found once; its top ten account for 20% to 25%. Worth noting for this clonotype: What it binds is not known.

The sample's treatment: approximately 9-day PBMC culture with coronavirus spike peptide pools or control peptides (ViraFEST assay). Each well held two million PBMCs in IL-2 (10 IU/ml) medium with around 9.4 ug/ml peptide pools. The CDR3 runs 14 residues. Trimming stripped 1 base from V and 1 base from J, with 8 bases between. Germline CDR1 LNHNV, CDR2 YYDKDF (reference sequence). This receptor was identified in a human donor with COVID-19. Sample: cultured CD4+ T cells from blood, taken after SARS-CoV-2 vaccination. The chain combines TRBV15 with TRBJ2-7, with a tentative D call TRBD2 (6 bases). CDR3 bases: TGTGCCACCAGCAGAGGCGGGGCGTCCTACGAGCAGTACTTC. Translation: CATSRGGASYEQYF.